The entry below describes one T cell receptor beta chain. No antigen is known for it. The CDR3 consists of 15 residues. Trimming cost V 0 bases and J 2 bases, with 14 bases left between them. Germline values: CDR1 GTSNPN, CDR2 SVGIG (reference sequence). Profiling relied on immunoSEQ multiplex PCR, and the TCRdb table lists in-frame clones only, not all of them. The table has about 140,000 clones, approximately 90% seen once. This entry is derived from a study of T cell responses to AZD1222 COVID-19 vaccine. Study observations and caveats: Along spike, vaccine-associated CD4 TCRs were found throughout, with dominance at 160-218 and 743-854. Baseline seropositives among AZD1222 recipients totaled only 5 to 7. Clonal diversity may have been underestimated, and the donors were mostly white British, with more females than males.

Researchers grouped second doses given at about 4 or about 12 weeks into one pool. The specimen comprised peripheral blood, sampled 28 days after the second AZD1222 dose. This chain joins TRBV30 and TRBJ2-7; unclear D gene. The sequence derives from an adult who received the AZD1222 COVID-19 vaccine. Here the CDR3 reads CAWSVSGNFAYEQYF. CDR3 coding DNA: TGTGCCTGGAGTGTCTCAGGTAATTTTGCCTACGAGCAGTACTTC. The entire variable domain, with the rest obtained from reference TRBV30 and TRBJ2-7, is as follows: SQTIHQWPATLVQPVGSPLSLECTVEGTSNPNLYWYRQAAGRGLQLLFYSVGIGQISSEVPQNLSASRPQDRQFILSSKKLLLSDSGFYLCAWSVSGNFAYEQYFGPGTRLTVT.